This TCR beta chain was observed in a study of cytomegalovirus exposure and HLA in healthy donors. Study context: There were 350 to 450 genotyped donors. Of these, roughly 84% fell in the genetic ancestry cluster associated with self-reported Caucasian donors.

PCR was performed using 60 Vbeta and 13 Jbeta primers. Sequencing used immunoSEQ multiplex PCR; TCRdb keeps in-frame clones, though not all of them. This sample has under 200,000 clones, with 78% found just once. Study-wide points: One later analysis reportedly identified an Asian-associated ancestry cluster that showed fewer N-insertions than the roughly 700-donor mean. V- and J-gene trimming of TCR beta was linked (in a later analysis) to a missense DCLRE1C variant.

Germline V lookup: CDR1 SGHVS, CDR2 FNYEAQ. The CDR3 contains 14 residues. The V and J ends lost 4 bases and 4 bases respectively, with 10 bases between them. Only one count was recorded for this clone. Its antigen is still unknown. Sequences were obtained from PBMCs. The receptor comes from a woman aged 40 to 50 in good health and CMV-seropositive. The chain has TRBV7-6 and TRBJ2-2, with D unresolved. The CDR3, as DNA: TGTGCCAGCAGCTCCAATGGAGCCACCGGGGAGCTGTTTTTT. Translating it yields CASSSNGATGELFF. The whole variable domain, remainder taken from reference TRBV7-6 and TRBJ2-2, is GAGVSQSPRYKVTKRGQDVALRCDPISGHVSLYWYRQALGQGPEFLTYFNYEAQQDKSGLPNDRFSAERPEGSISTLTIQRTEQRDSAMYRCASSSNGATGELFFGEGSRLTVL.